Following are 13 T cell receptor beta chains from one sample sequenced in a study of regulatory T cells in long-lasting Graves disease. Stated time point: newly diagnosed GD, antithyroid drugs for less than 3 months. RNA isolated from PBMCs was used to make the TCR library. Libraries of TCR beta came from iRepertoire HTBI primers plus Arm-PCR of CDR3 regions. Using its own MiXCR run on the multiplex PCR reads, TCRdb lists one record per CDR3 protein. The sample yields about 240,000 distinct CDR3 sequences, 20% to 25% seen once. The sequencing here drew on peripheral blood mononuclear cells (PBMCs), taken at new diagnosis, from a patient treated with antithyroid drugs. The receptors were sampled from a female donor with Graves disease.

The table lists this clonotype with a few counts. The J gene is TRBJ1-6, the V gene TRBV6-5; tentatively, D is TRBD1 (5 bases). The CDR3 totals 18 residues. Trimming left V 0 bases short and J 5 bases short, with 17 bases between. Per the germline V gene, CDR1 is MNHEY and CDR2 is SVGAGI. The CDR3, as DNA: TGTGCCAGCAGTTACTCGATATTTGGGGCAGACCATAATTCACCCCTCCACTTT. It encodes CASSYSIFGADHNSPLHF.

On this clonotype itself: Being one base from a much bigger clone, this may be a read error. DNA of the CDR3: TGTGCCGGCAGCTTAAATCGCGACCCCAATGAGCAGTTCTTC. Its protein is CAGSLNRDPNEQFF. V gene TRBV7-2 combines with J gene TRBJ2-1; no clear D. This CDR3 contains 14 residues. Looked up from germline, CDR1 is SGHTA and CDR2 is FQGNSA.

This clonotype was seen repeatedly, ten times or more. The chain employs TRBV28 and TRBJ1-5; no definite D call. V lost 5 bases to trimming and J lost 4 bases, with 15 bases between them. Germline CDR1 reads MDHEN; CDR2 reads SYDVKM. The CDR3 consists of 15 residues. CDR3: CASSLPKASNQPQHF. The CDR3, as DNA: TGTGCCAGCAGTCTCCCGAAGGCCAGTAATCAGCCCCAGCATTTT.

This clonotype was counted at least ten times. This sequence joins TRBV6-5 and TRBJ2-5; D gene unclear. This CDR3 is 14 amino acids long. Looked up from germline, CDR1 is MNHEY and CDR2 is SVGAGI. Between the trimmed V and J ends, which lost 1 base and 2 bases, there was a span of 8 bases. In DNA form, the CDR3 reads TGTGCCAGCAGTTACTGGCAGCCTCAAGAGACCCAGTACTTC. Protein sequence: CASSYWQPQETQYF.

This clonotype showed up many times. V gene TRBV28 combines with J gene TRBJ1-2; maybe TRBD1 (5 bases). CDR3 length: 15 amino acids. Trimming took 2 bases from V and 6 from J, leaving 16 bases between them. Germline V gene lookup returns CDR1 MDHEN and CDR2 SYDVKM. CDR3 DNA sequence: TGTGCCAGCAGTTTAACGACGGGGCTTCAAGATGGCTACACCTTC. Translating it yields CASSLTTGLQDGYTF.

This clonotype was counted ten times or more. The chain is built from TRBV6-2 or TRBV6-3 and TRBJ2-1; either TRBD1 or TRBD2 may fit D (5 bases each). Per germline, CDR1 MNHEY and CDR2 SVGEGT. This CDR3 contains 13 residues. V was clipped by 0 bases and J by 12 bases, with 12 bases between them. In DNA form, the CDR3 reads TGTGCCAGCAGTTACTCTCGGCAGGGAGCGCAGTTCTTC. Translated, it gives CASSYSRQGAQFF.

This clonotype was picked up many times. This chain uses TRBV20-1 with TRBJ2-1; a possible D gene is TRBD2 (5 bases). V lost 1 base to trimming and J lost 8 bases, with 12 bases between them. Germline values: CDR1 DFQATT, CDR2 SNEGSKA (reference sequence). CDR3 size: 13 residues. As DNA, the CDR3 is TGCAGTGCTAGAGCGGGGAACAACCATGAGCAGTTCTTC. This codes for CSARAGNNHEQFF.

The rearrangement links TRBV2 to TRBJ2-3, with 12 bases aligning to TRBD2. CDR3 length: 18 residues. Germline V gene lookup returns CDR1 SNHLY and CDR2 FYNNEI. Trimming cost V 8 bases and J 4 bases; bases outside gene matches: 16. The DNA of the CDR3 is TGTGCCAGCTACGGCCTAGCGGGGGGGCCCGCTTTGTCAGATACGCAGTATTTT. It specifies CASYGLAGGPALSDTQYF. Variable domain in full (rest from reference TRBV2 and TRBJ2-3): EPEVTQTPSHQVTQMGQEVILRCVPISNHLYFYWYRQILGQKVEFLVSFYNNEISEKSEIFDDQFSVERPDGSNFTLKIRSTKLEDSAMYFCASYGLAGGPALSDTQYFGPGTRLTVL.

With regard to this clonotype: A much bigger clone sits one base away, suggesting this may be a read error. The V gene is TRBV19, the J gene TRBJ1-4, with D perhaps TRBD1 (5 bases). V shed 7 bases and J shed 7 bases, with 13 bases lying between them. Germline CDR1 and CDR2: LNHDA and SQIVND (reference sequence). The length of the CDR3 is 13 residues. CDR3: CASNVRGGEKLFF. Here the CDR3 DNA reads TGTGCCAGTAACGTAAGGGGAGGTGAAAAACTGTTTTTT.

Many counts were recorded for this clonotype. This chain connects TRBV13 to TRBJ2-3, with 7 positions matching TRBD2. The CDR3 spans 17 residues. V lost 5 bases, J lost 3 bases, and 14 bases stayed unmatched. Per the germline V gene, CDR1 is PRHDT and CDR2 is FYEKMQ (reference sequence). The CDR3: CASSLKRGRAGTDTQYF. The CDR3 DNA reads as TGTGCCAGCAGCCTCAAACGTGGGAGGGCCGGAACAGATACGCAGTATTTT. Filled out from reference TRBV13 and TRBJ2-3, the complete variable domain reads AAGVIQSPRHLIKEKRETATLKCYPIPRHDTVYWYQQGPGQDPQFLISFYEKMQSDKGSIPDRFSAQQFSDYHSELNMSSLELGDSALYFCASSLKRGRAGTDTQYFGPGTRLTVL.

This clonotype came up many times. In DNA, the CDR3 is TGTGCCAGCAGCGGGGGACAGATCCAAGAGACCCAGTACTTC. Its protein product is CASSGGQIQETQYF. V and J are TRBV5-5 and TRBJ2-5, with 7 bases fitting TRBD1. The CDR3 spans 14 residues. V lost 4 bases, J lost 1 base, and 4 bases stayed unmatched. Germline assignment: CDR1 SGHKS and CDR2 YYEKEE (reference sequence).

V usage is TRBV6-5 and J usage is TRBJ1-5, with 7 bases matching TRBD1. Germline V CDR1 and CDR2: MNHEY, SVGAGI. This CDR3 has 15 amino acids. The V gene end was trimmed by 3 bases and the J gene end by 6 bases; junction bases not matched to a gene: 8. The CDR3 loop reads CASSYRGGGGQPQHF. CDR3 in DNA: TGTGCCAGCAGTTATAGAGGGGGCGGAGGTCAGCCCCAGCATTTT.

The table lists this clonotype with many counts. This chain uses TRBV5-6 with TRBJ2-1; TRBD1 might be the D (5 bases). The CDR3 consists of 21 residues. Trimming stripped 4 bases from V and 0 bases from J, with 29 bases between. Per the germline V gene, CDR1 is SGHDT and CDR2 is YYEEEE. The CDR3 region is CASSRFLGPGQQKSSYNEQFF. For the CDR3, the DNA is TGTGCCAGCAGCCGTTTCCTTGGTCCAGGGCAGCAAAAGAGCTCCTACAATGAGCAGTTCTTC.